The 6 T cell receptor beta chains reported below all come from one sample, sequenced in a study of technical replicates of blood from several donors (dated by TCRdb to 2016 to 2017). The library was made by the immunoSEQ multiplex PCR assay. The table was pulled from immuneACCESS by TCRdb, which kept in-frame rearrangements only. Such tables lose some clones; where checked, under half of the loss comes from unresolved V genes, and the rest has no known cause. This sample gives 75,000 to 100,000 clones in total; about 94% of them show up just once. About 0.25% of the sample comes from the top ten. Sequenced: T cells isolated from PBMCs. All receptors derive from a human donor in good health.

The CDR3 reads CASSEGVGSYEQYF. CDR3 DNA: TGCGCCAGCAGTGAGGGGGTAGGGAGCTACGAGCAGTACTTC. The chain couples TRBV10-1 to TRBJ2-7; tentatively, D is TRBD2 (5 bases). Germline CDR1 WNHNN, CDR2 SYGVQD (reference sequence). This CDR3 spans 14 amino acids. With 2 bases removed from V and 3 bases from J, the gap between germline ends came to 11 bases.

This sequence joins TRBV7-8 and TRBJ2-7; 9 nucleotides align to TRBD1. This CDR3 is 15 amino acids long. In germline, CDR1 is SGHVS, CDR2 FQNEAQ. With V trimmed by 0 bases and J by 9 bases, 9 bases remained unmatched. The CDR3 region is CASSLARDRALRQYF. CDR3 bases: TGTGCCAGCAGCTTAGCAAGGGACAGGGCGTTGAGGCAGTACTTC.

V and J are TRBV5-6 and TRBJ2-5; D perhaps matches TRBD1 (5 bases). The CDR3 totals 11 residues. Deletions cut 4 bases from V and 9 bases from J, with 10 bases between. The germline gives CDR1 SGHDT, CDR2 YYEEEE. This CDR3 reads CASSRGHSQYF. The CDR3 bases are TGTGCCAGCAGCCGAGGACATTCCCAGTACTTC. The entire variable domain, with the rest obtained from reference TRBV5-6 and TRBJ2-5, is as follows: DAGVTQSPTHLIKTRGQQVTLRCSPKSGHDTVSWYQQALGQGPQFIFQYYEEEERQRGNFPDRFSGHQFPNYSSELNVNALLLGDSALYLCASSRGHSQYFGPGTRLLVL.

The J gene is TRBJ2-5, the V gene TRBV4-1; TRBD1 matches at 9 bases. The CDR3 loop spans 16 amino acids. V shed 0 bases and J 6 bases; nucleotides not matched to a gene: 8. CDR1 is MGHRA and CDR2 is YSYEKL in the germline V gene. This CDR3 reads CASSQEEIGTGKTQYF. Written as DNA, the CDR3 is TGCGCCAGCAGCCAAGAGGAAATCGGGACAGGGAAGACCCAGTACTTC.

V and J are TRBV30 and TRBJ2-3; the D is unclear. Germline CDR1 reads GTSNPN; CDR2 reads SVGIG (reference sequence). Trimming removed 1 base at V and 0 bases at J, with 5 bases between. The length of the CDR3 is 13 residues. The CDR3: CAWSAVSTDTQYF. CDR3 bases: TGTGCCTGGAGTGCGGTTAGCACAGATACGCAGTATTTT.

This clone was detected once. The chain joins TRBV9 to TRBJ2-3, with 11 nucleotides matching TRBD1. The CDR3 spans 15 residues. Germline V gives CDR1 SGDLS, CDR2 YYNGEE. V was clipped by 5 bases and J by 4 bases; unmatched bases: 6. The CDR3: CASRDRGLAADTQYF. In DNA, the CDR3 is TGTGCCAGCAGGGACAGGGGGCTTGCGGCAGATACGCAGTATTTT.